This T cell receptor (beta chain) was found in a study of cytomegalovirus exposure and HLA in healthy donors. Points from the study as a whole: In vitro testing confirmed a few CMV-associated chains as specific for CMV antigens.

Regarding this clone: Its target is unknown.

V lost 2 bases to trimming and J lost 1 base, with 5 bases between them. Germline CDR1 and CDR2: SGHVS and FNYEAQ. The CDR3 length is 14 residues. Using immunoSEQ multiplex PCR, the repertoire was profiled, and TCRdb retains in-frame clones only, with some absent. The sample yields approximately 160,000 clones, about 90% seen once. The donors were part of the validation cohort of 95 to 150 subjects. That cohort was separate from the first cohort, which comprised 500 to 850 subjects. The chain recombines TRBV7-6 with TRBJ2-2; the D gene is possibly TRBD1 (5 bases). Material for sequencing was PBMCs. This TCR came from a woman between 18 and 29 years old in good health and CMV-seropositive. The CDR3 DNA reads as TGTGCCAGCAGCTTACAGGGGAACACCGGGGAGCTGTTTTTT. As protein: CASSLQGNTGELFF. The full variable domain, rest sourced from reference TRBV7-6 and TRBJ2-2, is GAGVSQSPRYKVTKRGQDVALRCDPISGHVSLYWYRQALGQGPEFLTYFNYEAQQDKSGLPNDRFSAERPEGSISTLTIQRTEQRDSAMYRCASSLQGNTGELFFGEGSRLTVL.